These 14 T cell receptor beta chains came from one sample sequenced in a study of regulatory T cells in long-lasting Graves disease. Time point indicated: newly diagnosed GD, antithyroid drugs for less than 3 months. Construction of the TCR library relied on RNA isolated from PBMCs. For TCR beta, libraries came from iRepertoire HTBI primers and Arm-PCR of CDR3 regions. TCRdb redid the calling of the multiplex PCR reads with MiXCR, one entry per CDR3 protein. The repertoire holds almost 450,000 distinct CDR3 sequences, with about a sixth as singletons. In addition, the sample was reused for a study of T cells in Graves' hyperthyroidism and ophthalmopathy.

Sample: peripheral blood mononuclear cells (PBMCs), taken at new diagnosis, from a patient treated with antithyroid drugs. The receptors come from a woman younger than 45 with Graves disease.

This sequence joins TRBV27 and TRBJ2-1; the D gene is possibly TRBD1 (5 bases). This CDR3 contains 14 residues. Trimming took 3 bases from V and 7 from J, leaving 13 bases between them. CDR1 is MNHEY and CDR2 is SMNVEV in the germline V gene (reference sequence). The CDR3 here is CASSLGRGANEQFF. The CDR3 nucleotides are TGTGCCAGCAGTTTGGGAAGGGGTGCTAATGAGCAGTTCTTC.

This clonotype has at least ten counts. The V gene is TRBV5-5, the J gene TRBJ1-1; D remains unclear. Germline lookup yields CDR1 SGHKS and CDR2 YYEKEE (reference sequence). V lost 2 bases and J 11 bases, leaving 13 bases between the germline ends. The CDR3 totals 12 residues. CDR3 DNA sequence: TGTGCCAGCAGCTTAAGTCTATTGTCGGCTTTCTTT. Its protein product is CASSLSLLSAFF.

This clonotype was seen ten or more times. V usage is TRBV27 and J usage is TRBJ2-7; the match to TRBD1 covers 7 bases. Germline-derived CDR1 and CDR2 are MNHEY and SMNVEV (reference sequence). The CDR3 spans 15 residues. J gave up 0 bases and V 2 bases, and 4 bases lay outside the gene matches. Written as DNA, the CDR3 is TGTGCCAGCAGTTTAGAAGGGACAGACTCCTACGAGCAGTACTTC. As protein: CASSLEGTDSYEQYF.

Only a few counts were recorded for this clonotype. The chain uses TRBV19 and TRBJ2-7; the match to TRBD1 covers 8 bases. The V and J ends lost 4 bases and 5 bases, in that order; junction bases with no gene match: 7. The CDR3 contains 14 residues. Per the germline V gene, CDR1 is LNHDA and CDR2 is SQIVND (reference sequence). CDR3 sequence: CASSTGQGVHEQYF. The CDR3 DNA is TGTGCCAGTAGTACTGGACAGGGTGTCCACGAGCAGTACTTC.

This clonotype was seen repeatedly, ten times or more. The rearrangement links TRBV30 to TRBJ2-7; TRBD1 or TRBD2 may be the D gene (5 bases each). Germline CDR1 is GTSNPN and CDR2 is SVGIG (reference sequence). V lost 2 bases and J lost 3, with 23 bases in between. This CDR3 contains 17 residues. The DNA for the CDR3 is TGTGCCTGGAGTCCCCATCGGTGGGGCGGCCGGGACTACGAGCAGTACTTC. Its translation is CAWSPHRWGGRDYEQYF. The whole variable domain, filled in from reference TRBV30 and TRBJ2-7, reads SQTIHQWPATLVQPVGSPLSLECTVEGTSNPNLYWYRQAAGRGLQLLFYSVGIGQISSEVPQNLSASRPQDRQFILSSKKLLLSDSGFYLCAWSPHRWGGRDYEQYFGPGTRLTVT.

This sequence joins TRBV20-1 and TRBJ2-7; 7 bases are shared with TRBD2. The CDR3 sequence is 13 residues long. V dropped 5 bases and J dropped 1; count of bases not matched to a gene: 5. Germline CDR1 reads DFQATT; CDR2 reads SNEGSKA (reference sequence). The CDR3: CSADSAGSYEQYF. The DNA for the CDR3 is TGCAGTGCTGACTCAGCGGGATCCTACGAGCAGTACTTC.

Ten or more counts support this clonotype. The chain couples TRBV10-3 to TRBJ2-7; no reliable D call. Trimming shortened V by 0 bases and J by 4 bases, and 13 bases separated the two germline ends. This CDR3 region has 15 residues. CDR1 ENHRY and CDR2 SYGVKD come from the germline V gene. The CDR3 coding sequence is TGTGCCATCAGTGAGTCGACTCTGAGAGTTTACGAGCAGTACTTC. Protein: CAISESTLRVYEQYF.

Regarding this clonotype: Since a much larger clone is just one base distant, this may be a read error. This sequence joins TRBV14 and TRBJ2-3; D not certain. Germline V gene data show CDR1 as SGHDN and CDR2 as FVKESK. The CDR3 has 11 residues. CDR3: CASSQGTEEYF. The CDR3 coding sequence is TGTGCCAGCAGCCAAGGTACCGAGGAGTACTTC.

V usage is TRBV20-1 and J usage is TRBJ1-2, with D hard to call. The V gene's germline CDR1 is DFQATT and CDR2 SNEGSKA (reference sequence). The CDR3 loop spans 12 amino acids. V lost 3 bases to trimming and J lost 6 bases, with 11 bases between them. The DNA for the CDR3 is TGCAGTGCTAGCTTTGGCAATGATGGCTACACCTTC. This encodes CSASFGNDGYTF.

This clonotype was counted many times. The chain combines TRBV7-3 with TRBJ1-1; D is uncertain. The germline V gene encodes CDR1 SGHTA and CDR2 FQGTGA. The CDR3 length is 14 residues. The ends were cut back, 4 bases at V and 3 bases at J, with 12 bases in the middle. Here the CDR3 reads CASSSGPDDTEAFF. CDR3 coding DNA: TGTGCCAGCAGCTCGGGCCCAGACGACACTGAAGCTTTCTTT.

This clonotype was counted at least ten times. The rearrangement uses TRBV14 and TRBJ1-5; possibly TRBD1 for D (6 bases). Germline-derived CDR1 and CDR2 are SGHDN and FVKESK. Trimming shortened V by 4 bases and J by 2 bases, and 12 bases separated the two germline ends. CDR3 length equals 15 residues. For the CDR3, the DNA is TGTGCCAGCAGCCCAGCGGGGGCTGGCAATCAGCCCCAGCATTTT. This encodes CASSPAGAGNQPQHF.

The sample holds many counts of this clonotype. This chain joins TRBV6-1 and TRBJ2-5, with 9 bases identical to TRBD1. The length of the CDR3 is 15 residues. With V trimmed by 8 bases and J by 4 bases, 11 bases remained unmatched. The germline CDR1 and CDR2 sequences are MNHNS and SASEGT. The CDR3 sequence: CASGLTGGRGETQYF. The CDR3 nucleotides read TGTGCCAGCGGTCTGACAGGGGGTAGAGGAGAGACCCAGTACTTC.

A remark on this clonotype: A much larger clone differs by one base, so this may be a read error. This chain uses TRBV7-9 with TRBJ2-3; 12 bases line up with TRBD2. With 5 bases clipped from V and 2 bases from J, the junction kept 11 bases outside the gene matches. The V gene's germline CDR1 is SEHNR and CDR2 FQNEAQ (reference sequence). This CDR3 is 18 amino acids long. The CDR3: CASSSPRLAGEDTDTQYF. The CDR3 DNA reads TGTGCCAGCAGCAGCCCCCGACTAGCGGGAGAAGACACAGATACGCAGTATTTT.

This CDR3 reads CASSRGLAVSSYEQYF. In nucleotides, the CDR3 is TGTGCCAGCAGCCGGGGACTAGCGGTTAGCTCCTACGAGCAGTACTTC. The chain carries TRBV3-1 and TRBJ2-7; the match to TRBD2 covers 11 bases. CDR3 size: 16 residues. V lost 4 bases to trimming and J lost 0 bases; unmatched junction nucleotides: 5. CDR1 and CDR2 (germline): LGHDT, YNNKEL (reference sequence).